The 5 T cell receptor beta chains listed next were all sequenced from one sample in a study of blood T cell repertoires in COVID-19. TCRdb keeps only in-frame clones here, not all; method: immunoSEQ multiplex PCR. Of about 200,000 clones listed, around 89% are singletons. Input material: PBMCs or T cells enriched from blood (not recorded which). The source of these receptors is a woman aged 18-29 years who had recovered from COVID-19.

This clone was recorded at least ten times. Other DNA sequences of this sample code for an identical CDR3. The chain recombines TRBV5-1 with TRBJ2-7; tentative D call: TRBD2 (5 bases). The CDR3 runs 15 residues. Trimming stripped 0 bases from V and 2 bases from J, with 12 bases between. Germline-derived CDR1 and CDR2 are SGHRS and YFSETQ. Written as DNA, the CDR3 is TGCGCCAGCAGCTTGGGCGGCACGGGGACCTACGAGCAGTACTTC. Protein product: CASSLGGTGTYEQYF.

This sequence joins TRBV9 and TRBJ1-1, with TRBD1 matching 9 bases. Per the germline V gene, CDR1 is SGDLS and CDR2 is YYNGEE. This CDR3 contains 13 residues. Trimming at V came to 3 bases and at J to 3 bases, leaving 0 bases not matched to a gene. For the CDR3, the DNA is TGTGCCAGCAGCGGACAGGGGGACACTGAAGCTTTCTTT. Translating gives CASSGQGDTEAFF.

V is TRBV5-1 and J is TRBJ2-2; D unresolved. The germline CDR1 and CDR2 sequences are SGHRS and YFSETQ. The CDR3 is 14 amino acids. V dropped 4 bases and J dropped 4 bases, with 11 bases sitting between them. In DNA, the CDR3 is TGCGCCAGCAGCGTACAGTTTTCCACCGGGGAGCTGTTTTTT. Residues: CASSVQFSTGELFF.

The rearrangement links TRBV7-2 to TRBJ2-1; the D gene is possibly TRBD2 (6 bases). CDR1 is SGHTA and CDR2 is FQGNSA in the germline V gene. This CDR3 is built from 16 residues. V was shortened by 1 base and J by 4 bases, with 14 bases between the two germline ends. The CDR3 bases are TGTGCCAGCAGCTTAGATGCGCGGGGCCCTTACAATGAGCAGTTCTTC. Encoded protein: CASSLDARGPYNEQFF.

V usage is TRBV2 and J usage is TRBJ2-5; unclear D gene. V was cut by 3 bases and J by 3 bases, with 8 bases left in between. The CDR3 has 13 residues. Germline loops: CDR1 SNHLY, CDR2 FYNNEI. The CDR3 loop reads CASSEGLKETQYF. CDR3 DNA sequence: TGTGCCAGCAGTGAGGGCCTTAAAGAGACCCAGTACTTC.